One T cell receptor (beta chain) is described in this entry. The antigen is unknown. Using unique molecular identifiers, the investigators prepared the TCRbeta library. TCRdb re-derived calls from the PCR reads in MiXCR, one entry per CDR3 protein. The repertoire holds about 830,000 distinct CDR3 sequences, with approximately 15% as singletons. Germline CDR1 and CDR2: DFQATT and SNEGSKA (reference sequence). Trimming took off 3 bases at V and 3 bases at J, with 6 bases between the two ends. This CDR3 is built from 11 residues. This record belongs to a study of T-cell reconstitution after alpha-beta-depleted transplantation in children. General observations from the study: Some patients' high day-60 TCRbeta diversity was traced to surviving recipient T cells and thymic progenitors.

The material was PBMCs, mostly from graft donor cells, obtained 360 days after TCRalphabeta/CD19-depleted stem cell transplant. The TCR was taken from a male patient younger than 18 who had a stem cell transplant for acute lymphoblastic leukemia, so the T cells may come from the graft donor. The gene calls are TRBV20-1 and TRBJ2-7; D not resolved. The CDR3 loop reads CSASDFYEQYF. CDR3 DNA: TGCAGTGCTAGTGATTTCTACGAGCAGTACTTC.